The 25 T cell receptor beta chains in this list originate from one sample, sequenced in a study of blood T cell repertoires in COVID-19. The protocol was immunoSEQ multiplex PCR, while the TCRdb copy is restricted to in-frame clones and leaves out a portion. The sample lists 200,000 to 250,000 clones, around 85% occurring once. The sample was peripheral blood. These TCRs come from a man in his sixties with acute or convalescent COVID-19.

This sequence joins TRBV19 and TRBJ1-1; possible D gene TRBD1, 5 bases. The germline gives CDR1 LNHDA, CDR2 SQIVND (reference sequence). Deletions cut 3 bases from V and 3 bases from J, with 11 bases between. The CDR3 has 14 amino acids. CDR3 region: CASSIAGGDTEAFF. The CDR3 DNA is TGTGCCAGTAGTATCGCGGGGGGTGACACTGAAGCTTTCTTT.

The V gene is TRBV29-1, the J gene TRBJ1-5, with 7 bases aligning to TRBD1. Per germline, CDR1 SQVTM and CDR2 ANQGSEA. Trimming took 6 bases from V and 5 from J; bases not matched to a gene: 7. The CDR3 has 13 residues. The CDR3 DNA follows: TGCAGCGTCATACAGGGGAAGGATCAGCCCCAGCATTTT. This gives the protein CSVIQGKDQPQHF.

The chain employs TRBV9 and TRBJ2-3; 9 bases line up with TRBD1. The CDR3 is made up of 16 amino acids. In germline, CDR1 is SGDLS, CDR2 YYNGEE. V lost 3 bases to trimming and J lost 2 bases; unmatched junction nucleotides: 7. The CDR3 protein is CASSAGTGSLTDTQYF. The CDR3 bases are TGTGCCAGCAGCGCCGGGACAGGGTCTCTCACAGATACGCAGTATTTT.

The chain combines TRBV10-3 with TRBJ1-2, with D hard to call. The CDR3 loop spans 17 amino acids. Trimming stripped 3 bases from V and 2 bases from J, with 19 bases between. The germline gives CDR1 ENHRY, CDR2 SYGVKD. CDR3 residues: CAISERSGLGANYGYTF. The CDR3 DNA reads as TGTGCCATCAGTGAAAGGAGCGGTCTGGGCGCGAACTATGGCTACACCTTC.

The chain uses TRBV6-5 and TRBJ1-6, with 7 bases fitting TRBD1. Germline CDR1 and CDR2: MNHEY and SVGAGI. Trimming at V came to 8 bases and at J to 4 bases, leaving 5 bases not matched to a gene. The CDR3 contains 14 residues. The CDR3: CASLRDRYNSPLHF. CDR3 DNA sequence: TGTGCCAGCCTCCGGGACAGATATAATTCACCCCTCCACTTT.

The V and J genes are TRBV25-1 and TRBJ1-4; weak D call: TRBD1 (6 bases). Germline V CDR1 and CDR2: MGHDK, SYGVNS. This CDR3 contains 14 residues. Deletions cut 2 bases from V and 6 bases from J, with 10 bases between. The CDR3 bases are TGTGCCAGCAGTGAAGCACAGGGTGATGAAAAACTGTTTTTT. It specifies CASSEAQGDEKLFF.

The chain carries TRBV6-2 or TRBV6-3 and TRBJ2-7; TRBD1 might be the D (5 bases). Germline CDR1 MNHEY, CDR2 SVGEGT. V was cut by 2 bases and J by 2 bases, with 16 bases left in between. This CDR3 has 16 residues. CDR3 in DNA: TGTGCCAGCAGTTACACAGGCCGTTTTAGTCCCTACGAGCAGTACTTC. It is translated as CASSYTGRFSPYEQYF.

The chain couples TRBV7-9 to TRBJ1-2; D call uncertain. Trimming pared 5 bases from V and 4 bases from J, leaving 8 bases between. Germline CDR1 SEHNR, CDR2 FQNEAQ (reference sequence). The CDR3 has 12 residues. DNA for the CDR3: TGTGCCAGCAGCCCCGTCTCCTATGGCTACACCTTC. It codes for CASSPVSYGYTF.

V and J are TRBV5-1 and TRBJ2-3; D is possibly TRBD1 (6 bases). Trimming shortened V by 4 bases and J by 4 bases, and 10 bases separated the two germline ends. CDR1 and CDR2 from the germline V gene are SGHRS and YFSETQ. CDR3 size: 13 residues. The CDR3 DNA follows: TGCGCCAGCAGCCTACAGGGCCCAGATACGCAGTATTTT. This codes for CASSLQGPDTQYF.

The rearrangement uses TRBV5-1 and TRBJ2-7; 12 nucleotides align to TRBD2. V was pared by 4 bases and J by 3 bases, with 5 bases of the junction left unmatched. The CDR3 totals 15 residues. CDR1 SGHRS and CDR2 YFSETQ come from the germline V gene. CDR3 sequence: CASSGLTSGSYEQYF. The DNA of the CDR3 is TGCGCCAGCAGCGGTCTGACTAGCGGGAGCTACGAGCAGTACTTC. Full variable domain (remainder filled in from reference TRBV5-1 and TRBJ2-7): KAGVTQTPRYLIKTRGQQVTLSCSPISGHRSVSWYQQTPGQGLQFLFEYFSETQRNKGNFPGRFSGRQFSNSRSEMNVSTLELGDSALYLCASSGLTSGSYEQYFGPGTRLTVT.

The chain combines TRBV11-3 with TRBJ2-5; no clear D gene. V was pared by 1 base and J by 4 bases, with 10 bases between. CDR3 length equals 14 residues. The germline V gene encodes CDR1 SGHNT and CDR2 YENEEA. In DNA form, the CDR3 reads TGTGCCAGCAGCTTAGTCGGGTCTGGAGAGACCCAGTACTTC. Translation: CASSLVGSGETQYF.

CDR3 region: CAWRDSREGTEAFF. The CDR3 bases are TGTGCCTGGAGGGATTCAAGGGAGGGCACTGAAGCTTTCTTT. The chain is built from TRBV30 and TRBJ1-1; D gene unclear. The CDR3 runs to 14 residues. Germline values: CDR1 GTSNPN, CDR2 SVGIG (reference sequence). Deletions cut 3 bases from V and 4 bases from J, with 15 bases between.

The chain recombines TRBV6-5 with TRBJ2-5, with 7 positions matching TRBD2. CDR1 and CDR2 (germline): MNHEY, SVGAGI. The V gene end was trimmed by 0 bases and the J gene end by 4 bases; junction bases not matched to a gene: 5. The CDR3 totals 15 residues. CDR3 sequence reads: CASSYSKRGGETQYF. CDR3 bases: TGTGCCAGCAGTTACTCGAAGCGGGGTGGAGAGACCCAGTACTTC.

The chain joins TRBV27 to TRBJ2-4; 10 bases are a match to TRBD1. Germline lookup yields CDR1 MNHEY and CDR2 SMNVEV (reference sequence). V lost 2 bases to trimming and J lost 1 base; unmatched junction nucleotides: 5. There are 17 residues in the CDR3. CDR3 sequence: CASSLRGTGVAKNIQYF. In DNA form, the CDR3 reads TGTGCCAGCAGTTTAAGAGGGACAGGGGTGGCCAAAAACATTCAGTACTTC.

This clone was counted between two and nine times. V and J are TRBV9 and TRBJ1-1; D is ambiguous. The V end was cut by 0 bases, the J end by 2 bases, with 17 bases between. Germline CDR1 and CDR2: SGDLS and YYNGEE. The CDR3 has 17 residues. CDR3 region: CASSVGLKSQINTEAFF. The CDR3 coding sequence is TGTGCCAGCAGCGTAGGATTAAAGTCGCAGATAAACACTGAAGCTTTCTTT.

The chain couples TRBV7-3 to TRBJ2-1; 7 bases map to TRBD2. Looked up from germline, CDR1 is SGHTA and CDR2 is FQGTGA. The CDR3 sequence is 14 residues long. V shed 3 bases and J 7 bases; nucleotides not matched to a gene: 6. CDR3 in amino acids: CASSFGRGGNEQFF. In DNA, the CDR3 is TGTGCCAGCAGCTTCGGGCGGGGAGGGAATGAGCAGTTCTTC.

The chain couples TRBV7-9 to TRBJ1-3; a weak D match, TRBD1 (5 bases). The germline V gene encodes CDR1 SEHNR and CDR2 FQNEAQ (reference sequence). The CDR3 covers 14 residues. With 3 bases removed from V and 0 bases from J, the gap between germline ends came to 6 bases. CDR3 amino acids: CASSFDSSGNTIYF. The CDR3 bases are TGTGCCAGCAGCTTCGACAGCTCTGGAAACACCATATATTTT.

The CDR3 loop is CASSWGDSNQPQHF. The CDR3 DNA follows: TGTGCCAGCAGCTGGGGGGATAGCAATCAGCCCCAGCATTTT. The chain has TRBV7-9 and TRBJ1-5; D is perhaps TRBD1 (5 bases). CDR1 and CDR2 (germline): SEHNR, FQNEAQ (reference sequence). This CDR3 spans 14 amino acids. The V end lost 4 bases, the J end lost 0 bases, and 7 bases lay between the germline ends.

The V gene is TRBV18, the J gene TRBJ1-5, with 8 nucleotides matching TRBD1. The CDR3 has 17 amino acids. Germline CDR1 and CDR2: KGHSH and LQKENI. Germline trimming cut 3 bases from V and 2 bases from J; bases unmatched to any gene: 9. CDR3 coding DNA: TGTGCCAGCTCACCCTCGGGAGGACAGGGAGGCAATCAGCCCCAGCATTTT. It encodes CASSPSGGQGGNQPQHF.

Points on this clone: Other nucleotide sequences in the sample specify the same CDR3. The CDR3 coding sequence is TGTGCCACCAGCAGGGAACGACAGGGGGTGAGCAATCAGCCCCAGCATTTT. Its protein product is CATSRERQGVSNQPQHF. The chain employs TRBV15 and TRBJ1-5, with 9 bases aligning to TRBD1. The CDR3 covers 17 residues. The V segment lost 3 bases and the J segment 1 base; nucleotides outside the gene matches: 7. Germline CDR1 is LNHNV and CDR2 is YYDKDF (reference sequence).

The gene calls are TRBV19 and TRBJ2-2; 11 nucleotides match TRBD2. The trim removed 7 bases at V and 1 base at J, leaving 14 bases unmatched. The germline V gene has CDR1 LNHDA and CDR2 SQIVND (reference sequence). The CDR3 consists of 19 residues. CDR3 amino acids: CASTVSTAGTSGNTGELFF. The CDR3 DNA follows: TGTGCCAGTACTGTTAGTACGGCCGGGACTAGCGGGAACACCGGGGAGCTGTTTTTT.

This clone has more than one count but fewer than ten. The chain carries TRBV2 and TRBJ2-1, with D perhaps matching TRBD2 (5 bases). CDR1 is SNHLY and CDR2 is FYNNEI in the germline V gene. The germline V and J ends were trimmed by 6 bases and 12 bases, with 15 bases remaining between them. The CDR3 length is 12 residues. This chain's CDR3 is CASRSTSLWQFF. As DNA, the CDR3 is TGTGCCAGCAGATCTACTAGTTTATGGCAGTTCTTC. Filled out from reference TRBV2 and TRBJ2-1, the complete variable domain reads EPEVTQTPSHQVTQMGQEVILRCVPISNHLYFYWYRQILGQKVEFLVSFYNNEISEKSEIFDDQFSVERPDGSNFTLKIRSTKLEDSAMYFCASRSTSLWQFFGPGTRLTVL.

The chain uses TRBV5-1 and TRBJ1-1, with TRBD1 matching over 12 bases. CDR3 size: 16 residues. V trimming: 4 bases; J trimming: 6 bases; junction bases outside the gene matches: 10. CDR1 is SGHRS, CDR2 YFSETQ, per germline. Written as DNA, the CDR3 is TGCGCCAGCAGCCCAGGGACAGGGGGCAGGGTCGCTGAAGCTTTCTTT. Translation gives CASSPGTGGRVAEAFF.

The V call is TRBV29-1, the J call TRBJ1-2; 7 bases are a match to TRBD1. The CDR3 length is 15 residues. After removal of 1 base from V and 0 bases from J, the junction contained 5 bases not matched to a gene. Germline-derived CDR1 and CDR2 are SQVTM and ANQGSEA. The CDR3: CSVEVEGAPNYGYTF. The DNA of the CDR3 is TGCAGCGTTGAAGTGGAGGGGGCGCCTAACTATGGCTACACCTTC.

This chain joins TRBV5-1 and TRBJ2-1; 8 nucleotides agree with TRBD1. Trimming took 0 bases from V and 7 from J; bases not matched to a gene: 6. There are 15 residues in the CDR3. In germline, CDR1 is SGHRS, CDR2 YFSETQ. The CDR3 spells CASSLDGQGLNEQFF. In DNA form, the CDR3 reads TGCGCCAGCAGCTTGGACGGACAGGGCCTGAATGAGCAGTTCTTC.